This record covers a single TCR beta chain. The specificity of this receptor is unknown. No much larger clone exists at a distance of one base, and base qualities are not known. This specimen belongs to a study of T cell responses to AZD1222 COVID-19 vaccine (TCRdb year 2021). Some background on the complete study: A total of around 240 trial participants underwent TCR sequencing, of whom around 200 received two doses of AZD1222 and some 25 received two doses of the MenACWY control vaccine. Trial participants were enrolled into age subgroups of 18-55, 56-69 and 70-plus years, which contained about 150, 28 and 57 TCR-sequenced participants, respectively.

The CDR3 regions of human TCRbeta chains were analyzed by immunosequencing. In the paper's pipeline: TCRs in the repertoires were compared against a reference library of SARS-CoV-2-specific TCRs that had been generated with the MIRA antigen-specificity platform. Breadth was defined as the fraction of unique TCRs that were SARS-CoV-2-associated. Depth was defined as the fraction of total T cells that were SARS-CoV-2-associated. Using the MIRA data, each spike-specific TCR was mapped to the spike region that the TCR reacts to and placed in a CD4 or CD8 class. Log10-transformed breadth and depth values were compared by one-way ANOVA with Sidak's multiple comparisons tests. This is the immuneACCESS table as TCRdb keeps it, with only in-frame sequences that have V and J called. A part of the clones is gone; compared with another copy, unresolved V genes explain less than half, and the rest is unexplained. D and trimming come from the DNA, and the V and J calls and clone size come from that table. The sample table contains 120,000 to 150,000 clones; only one count was recorded for 90% to 95% of them. Around 0.9% of the sample lies in the top ten.

V is pared back by 2 bases and J by 8 bases, with 4 bases lying between the germline termini. Looking up the germline V gene (reference sequence) yields CDR1 SGHNT and CDR2 YYREEE. The CDR3 goes from the cysteine to the phenylalanine over 10 residues. Only CDR3 DNA is held: 30 bases, read in frame from base 1. Study-wide findings and limitations: Because no samples from the day 14 peak response were available, repertoires could be characterized only after the peak T cell response. Participants were mostly white British and included more females than males, and it was suggested by the authors that clonal diversity may have been underestimated. CD4 TCRs associated with the vaccine covered the entire spike protein, and the dominant responses were in regions 160-218 and 743-854. Only a handful of AZD1222 recipients were SARS-CoV-2 seropositive at baseline, limiting conclusions about previously exposed vaccinees. Reportedly, almost half of the unique spike-specific TCRs recognized epitopes lying outside the regions that are mutated in the B.1.351 and B.1.1.7 variants. Spike-specific TCR breadth and depth rose significantly after two AZD1222 doses compared with day 0 and with MenACWY recipients. In the small 56-69-year group, the increase in depth fell short of significance, most likely because of low power.

The sample's time point label is to be understood as: baseline before first vaccination. Sample treatment or condition, as interpreted from the label and publication: meningococcal conjugate vaccine given as trial control. The vaccinee samples were drawn from two UK trials, COV001 and COV002, one of which was a single-blind randomized controlled phase 2/3 trial testing AZD1222 (ChAdOx1 nCoV-19) in healthy adults. For TCRbeta chain sequencing, PBMC samples from trial participants were taken at day 0 and at day 28 after the second dose. The source was peripheral blood, collected on day 0 of MenACWY control vaccination. This clonotype was obtained from an adult in good health. The chain is assembled from TRBV5-4 and TRBJ1-2, with the D gene too uncertain to name. CDR3 loop: CASSFRGYTF. The sequenced DNA is TGTGCCAGCAGCTTTCGAGGCTACACCTTC.